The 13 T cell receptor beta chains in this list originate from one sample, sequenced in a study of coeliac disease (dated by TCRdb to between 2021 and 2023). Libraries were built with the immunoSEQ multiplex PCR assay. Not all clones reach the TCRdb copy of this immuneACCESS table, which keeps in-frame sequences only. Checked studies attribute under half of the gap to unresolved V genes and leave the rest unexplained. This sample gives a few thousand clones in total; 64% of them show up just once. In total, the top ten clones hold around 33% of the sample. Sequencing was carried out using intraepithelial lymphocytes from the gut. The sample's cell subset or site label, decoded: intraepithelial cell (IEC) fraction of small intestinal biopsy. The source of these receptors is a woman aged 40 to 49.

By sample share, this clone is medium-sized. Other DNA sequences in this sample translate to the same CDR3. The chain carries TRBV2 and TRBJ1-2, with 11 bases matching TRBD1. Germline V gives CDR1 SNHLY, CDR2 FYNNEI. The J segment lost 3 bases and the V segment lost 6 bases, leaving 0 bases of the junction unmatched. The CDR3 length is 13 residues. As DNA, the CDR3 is TGTGCCAGCAGGGGACAGGGGGACTATGGCTACACCTTC. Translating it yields CASRGQGDYGYTF.

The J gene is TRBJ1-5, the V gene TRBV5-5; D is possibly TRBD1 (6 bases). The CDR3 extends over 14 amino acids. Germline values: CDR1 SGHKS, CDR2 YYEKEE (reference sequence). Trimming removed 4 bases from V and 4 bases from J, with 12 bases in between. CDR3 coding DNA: TGTGCCAGCAGCGTCGGACAGCTTAATCAGCCCCAGCATTTT. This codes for CASSVGQLNQPQHF.

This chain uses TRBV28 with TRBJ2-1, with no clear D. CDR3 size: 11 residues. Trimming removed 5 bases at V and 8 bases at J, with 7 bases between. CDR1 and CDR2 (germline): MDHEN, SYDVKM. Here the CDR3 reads CASSPSYEQFF. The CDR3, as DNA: TGTGCCAGCAGTCCCTCCTATGAGCAGTTCTTC.

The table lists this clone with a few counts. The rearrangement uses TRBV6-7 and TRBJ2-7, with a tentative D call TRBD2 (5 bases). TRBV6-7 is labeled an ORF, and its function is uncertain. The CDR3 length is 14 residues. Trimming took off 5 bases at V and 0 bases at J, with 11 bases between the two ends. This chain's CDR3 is CASSPWTVSYEQYF. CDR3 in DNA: TGTGCCAGCAGTCCCTGGACTGTCTCCTACGAGCAGTACTTC.

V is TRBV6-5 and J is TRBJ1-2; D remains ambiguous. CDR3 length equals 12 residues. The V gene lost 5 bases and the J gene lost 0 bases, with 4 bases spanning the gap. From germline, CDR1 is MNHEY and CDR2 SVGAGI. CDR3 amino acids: CASSDTNYGYTF. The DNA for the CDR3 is TGTGCCAGCAGTGACACTAACTATGGCTACACCTTC.

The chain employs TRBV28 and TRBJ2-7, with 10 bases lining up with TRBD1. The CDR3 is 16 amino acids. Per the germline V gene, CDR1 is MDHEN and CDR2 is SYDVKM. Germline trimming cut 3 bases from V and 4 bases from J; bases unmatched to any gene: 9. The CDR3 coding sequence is TGTGCCAGCAGTTTTGACCGGGACAGGGGATTGTACGAGCAGTACTTC. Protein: CASSFDRDRGLYEQYF.

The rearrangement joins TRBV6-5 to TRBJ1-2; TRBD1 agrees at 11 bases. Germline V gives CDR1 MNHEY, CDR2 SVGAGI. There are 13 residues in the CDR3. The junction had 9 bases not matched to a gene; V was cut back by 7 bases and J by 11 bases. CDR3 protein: CASNPGQGANYTF. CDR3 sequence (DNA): TGTGCCAGCAATCCCGGACAGGGGGCAAATTACACCTTC.

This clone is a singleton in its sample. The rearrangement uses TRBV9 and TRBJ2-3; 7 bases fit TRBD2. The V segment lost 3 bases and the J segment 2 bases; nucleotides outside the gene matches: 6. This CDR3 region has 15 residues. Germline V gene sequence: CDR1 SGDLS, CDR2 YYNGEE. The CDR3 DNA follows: TGTGCCAGCAGCGCGACTAGCCACGACACAGATACGCAGTATTTT. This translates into CASSATSHDTDTQYF. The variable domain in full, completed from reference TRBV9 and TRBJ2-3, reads DSGVTQTPKHLITATGQRVTLRCSPRSGDLSVYWYQQSLDQGLQFLIQYYNGEERAKGNILERFSAQQFPDLHSELNLSSLELGDSALYFCASSATSHDTDTQYFGPGTRLTVL.

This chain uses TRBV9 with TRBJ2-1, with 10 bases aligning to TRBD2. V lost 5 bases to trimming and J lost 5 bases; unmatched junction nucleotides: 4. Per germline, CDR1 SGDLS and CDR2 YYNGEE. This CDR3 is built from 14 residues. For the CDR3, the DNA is TGTGCCAGCAGTTGGACTAGCGGTCACAATGAGCAGTTCTTC. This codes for CASSWTSGHNEQFF.

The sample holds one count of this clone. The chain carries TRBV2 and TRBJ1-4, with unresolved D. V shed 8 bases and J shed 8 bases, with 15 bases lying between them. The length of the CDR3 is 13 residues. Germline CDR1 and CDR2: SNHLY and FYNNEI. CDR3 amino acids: CASRSNEKEKLFF. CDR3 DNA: TGTGCCAGCCGGAGCAATGAGAAAGAAAAACTGTTTTTT.

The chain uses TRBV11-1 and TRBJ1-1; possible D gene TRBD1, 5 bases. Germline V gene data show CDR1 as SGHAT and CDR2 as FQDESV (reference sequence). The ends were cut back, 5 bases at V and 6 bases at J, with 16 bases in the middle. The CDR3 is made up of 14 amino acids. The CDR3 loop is CASSGGTIDPEAFF. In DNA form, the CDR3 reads TGTGCCAGCAGCGGGGGGACTATTGACCCTGAAGCTTTCTTT. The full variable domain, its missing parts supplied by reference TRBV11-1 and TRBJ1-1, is EAEVAQSPRYKITEKSQAVAFWCDPISGHATLYWYRQILGQGPELLVQFQDESVVDDSQLPKDRFSAERLKGVDSTLKIQPAELGDSAMYLCASSGGTIDPEAFFGQGTRLTVV.

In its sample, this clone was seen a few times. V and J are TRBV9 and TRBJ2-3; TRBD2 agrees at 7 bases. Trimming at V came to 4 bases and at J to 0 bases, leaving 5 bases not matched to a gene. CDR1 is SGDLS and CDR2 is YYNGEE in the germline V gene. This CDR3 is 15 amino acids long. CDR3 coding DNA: TGTGCCAGCAGCTCAACTAGCGTTAGCACAGATACGCAGTATTTT. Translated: CASSSTSVSTDTQYF. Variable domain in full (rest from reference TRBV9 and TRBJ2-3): DSGVTQTPKHLITATGQRVTLRCSPRSGDLSVYWYQQSLDQGLQFLIQYYNGEERAKGNILERFSAQQFPDLHSELNLSSLELGDSALYFCASSSTSVSTDTQYFGPGTRLTVL.

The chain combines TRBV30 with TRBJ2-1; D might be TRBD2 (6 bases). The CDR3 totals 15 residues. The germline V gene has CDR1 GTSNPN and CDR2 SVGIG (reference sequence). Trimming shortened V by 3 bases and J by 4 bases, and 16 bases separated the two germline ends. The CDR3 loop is CAWRIGGSGYNEQFF. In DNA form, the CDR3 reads TGTGCCTGGAGGATCGGAGGGAGCGGGTACAATGAGCAGTTCTTC.